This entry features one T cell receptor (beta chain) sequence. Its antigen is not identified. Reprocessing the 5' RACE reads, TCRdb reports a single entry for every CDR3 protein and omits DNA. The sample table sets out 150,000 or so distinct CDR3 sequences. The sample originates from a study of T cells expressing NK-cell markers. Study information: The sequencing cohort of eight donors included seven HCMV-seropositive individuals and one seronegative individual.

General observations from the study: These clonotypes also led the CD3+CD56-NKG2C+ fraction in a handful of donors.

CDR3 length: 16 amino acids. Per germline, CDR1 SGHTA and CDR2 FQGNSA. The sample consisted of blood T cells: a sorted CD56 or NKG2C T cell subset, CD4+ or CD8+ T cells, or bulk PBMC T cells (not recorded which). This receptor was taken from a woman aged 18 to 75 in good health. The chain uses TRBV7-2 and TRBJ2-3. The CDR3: CASSPGLAPGTDTQYF.